This T cell receptor (beta chain) was recovered during a study of Tregs in tolerant kidney transplant recipients (dated by TCRdb to the late 2010s). Regarding the study in general: Transplants used related donors with nonmyeloablative bone marrow transplantation; mixed chimerism was transient in the human trials. TCRbeta sequencing was used in the study to identify donor-specific regulatory T cells before combined kidney and bone marrow transplantation, and the identified cells were then tracked after transplant.

The sample's time point, from its label and the paper: blood sample drawn before combined kidney and bone marrow transplant. Unstimulated Tregs (CD4+CD25+CD127-), CD4+ non-Tregs (CD4+CD25-), CD4 and CD8 cells were FACS-sorted from thawed PBMCs. Prior to Treg sorting, thawed PBMCs were rested overnight at 37 degrees C with 200 IU/ml IL-2. The patients were 4 recipients of combined kidney and bone marrow transplants from the ITN036ST trial, and samples were available only from these trial subjects. Healthy control blood was processed to PBMCs by Ficoll density gradient and cryopreserved, and patient PBMCs were collected before and after transplant. What the research found in general, with its limitations: The most biologically relevant and donor-specific TCRbeta repertoire appeared to be identified by expanding Tregs with activated donor B cells. Donor-specific Treg expansion was found to exceed global Treg expansion in tolerant patients, suggesting antigen-driven rather than nonspecific expansion. Because the study included only a small number of patients, the results must be confirmed in larger populations and under other immunosuppression protocols. Biological reproducibility was not directly assessed, although technical replication error appeared to be minimal. Because the PCR primers were changed over time for some patients, nucleotide-level comparison could not be performed across the samples from those patients.

V is shortened by 4 bases, J by 1 base, and the region joining them spans 13 bases. From the germline V gene, CDR1 is MDHEN and CDR2 is SYDVKM. The CDR3 covers 15 residues, taking in both the cysteine and the phenylalanine. Only the CDR3 DNA is retained, 45 bases long and in frame from the first base. For TCRbeta CDR3 sequencing, genomic DNA was extracted from sorted cells using the QIAGEN DNeasy Blood and Tissue Kit. High-throughput TCRbeta CDR3 sequencing, which included PCR amplification with bias correction and internal controls, was done commercially through immunoSEQ. The study's processing was this. Unique productive TCRbeta sequences were defined by CDR3 nucleotide sequence where primers matched, otherwise by CDR3 amino acid sequence with Vbeta and Jbeta genes. Sorting error was corrected by removing sequences shared between sorted populations at a frequency ratio of 2:1 or less, and the remaining shared sequences were assigned to the higher population. A sequence was defined as donor-reactive if the sequence was expanded at least 5-fold in CFSE-low cells compared with unstimulated cells and had a frequency of at least 0.01% in CFSE-low cells. Jensen-Shannon divergence, calculated on the top 100 TCRbeta sequences ranked by frequency, was used to quantify repertoire divergence. For samples with multiple sequencing runs, sorting error was corrected separately for each run before the runs were pooled. TCRdb's version of the immuneACCESS table is confined to in-frame rearrangements and falls short of the full clone set. An unresolved V gene accounts for under half of the shortfall where checked; the remainder is of unknown origin. V, J and clone size are those of that table, while D and trimming were read from the DNA. Recorded for this sample are about 73,000 clones; 91% of them occurred a single time. Clones ranked in the top ten supply 0.3% to 0.4% of the sample.

A note on this clone: Which antigen it targets is not known. Base qualities are not provided; no much larger clone lies one nucleotide away.

The clonotype comes from a human donor who received a combined kidney and bone marrow transplant. The chain joins TRBV28 to TRBJ1-2, with the D gene too uncertain to name. The sequencing used Tregs from blood, collected before the transplant. This receptor carries the CDR3 CASSWAWQLNYGYTF. The DNA sequence is given as TGTGCCAGCAGTTGGGCTTGGCAGCTTAACTATGGCTACACCTTC.